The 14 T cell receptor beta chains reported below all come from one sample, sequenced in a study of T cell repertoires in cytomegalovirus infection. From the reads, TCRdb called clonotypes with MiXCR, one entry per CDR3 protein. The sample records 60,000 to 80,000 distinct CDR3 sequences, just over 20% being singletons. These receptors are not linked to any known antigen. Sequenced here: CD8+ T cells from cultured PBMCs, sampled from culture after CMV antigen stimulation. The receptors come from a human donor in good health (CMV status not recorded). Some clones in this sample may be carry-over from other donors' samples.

CDR3 DNA sequence: TGTGCCAGCAGCTCAGGGACAGTTAACTATGGCTACACCTTC. Protein product: CASSSGTVNYGYTF. V is TRBV27 and J is TRBJ1-2; TRBD1 aligns across 7 bases. V was clipped by 6 bases and J by 1 base; unmatched bases: 5. The CDR3 is made up of 14 amino acids. CDR1 is MNHEY and CDR2 is SMNVEV in the germline V gene (reference sequence).

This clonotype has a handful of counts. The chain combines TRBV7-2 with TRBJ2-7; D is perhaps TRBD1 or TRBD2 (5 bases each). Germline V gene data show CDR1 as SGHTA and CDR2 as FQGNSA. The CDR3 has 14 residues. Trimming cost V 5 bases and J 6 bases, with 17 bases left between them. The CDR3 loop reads CASSQRGALGEQYF. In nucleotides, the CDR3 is TGTGCCAGCAGCCAACGAGGGGCGCTAGGCGAGCAGTACTTC.

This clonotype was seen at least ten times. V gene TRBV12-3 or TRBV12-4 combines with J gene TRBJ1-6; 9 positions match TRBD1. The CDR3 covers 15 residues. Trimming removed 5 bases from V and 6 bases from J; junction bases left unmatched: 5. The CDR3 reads CASSMRTGVNSPLHF. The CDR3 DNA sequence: TGTGCCAGCAGTATGAGGACAGGGGTTAATTCACCCCTCCACTTT.

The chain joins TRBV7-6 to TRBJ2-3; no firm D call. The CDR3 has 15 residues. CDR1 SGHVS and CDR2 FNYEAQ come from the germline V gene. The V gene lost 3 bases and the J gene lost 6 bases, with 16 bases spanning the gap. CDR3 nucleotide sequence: TGTGCCAGCAGCTTGGTCTTAACCTCGCCCGATACGCAGTATTTT. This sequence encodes CASSLVLTSPDTQYF.

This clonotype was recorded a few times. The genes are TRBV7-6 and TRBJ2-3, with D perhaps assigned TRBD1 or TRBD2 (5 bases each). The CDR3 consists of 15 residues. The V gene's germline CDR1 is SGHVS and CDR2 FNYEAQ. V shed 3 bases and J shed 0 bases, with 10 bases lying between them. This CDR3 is CASSFRDESTDTQYF. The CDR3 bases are TGTGCCAGCAGCTTCCGGGACGAAAGCACAGATACGCAGTATTTT.

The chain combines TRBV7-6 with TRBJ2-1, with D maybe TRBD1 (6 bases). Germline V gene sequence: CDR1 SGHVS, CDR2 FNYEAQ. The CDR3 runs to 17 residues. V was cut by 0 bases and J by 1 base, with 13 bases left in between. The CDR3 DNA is TGTGCCAGCAGCTTAGCGTGGGGCAGGGGATCCTACAATGAGCAGTTCTTC. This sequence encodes CASSLAWGRGSYNEQFF.

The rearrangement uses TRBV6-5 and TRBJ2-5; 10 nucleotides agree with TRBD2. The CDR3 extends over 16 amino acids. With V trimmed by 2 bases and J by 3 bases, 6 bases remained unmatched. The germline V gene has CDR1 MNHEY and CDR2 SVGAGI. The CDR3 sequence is CASSYGLAGAKETQYF. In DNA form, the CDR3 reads TGTGCCAGCAGTTACGGTCTAGCGGGGGCAAAAGAGACCCAGTACTTC.

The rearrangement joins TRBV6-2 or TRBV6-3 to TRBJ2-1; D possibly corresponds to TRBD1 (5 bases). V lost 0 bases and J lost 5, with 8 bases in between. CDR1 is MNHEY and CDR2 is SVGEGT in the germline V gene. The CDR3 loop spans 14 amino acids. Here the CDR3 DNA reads TGTGCCAGCAGTTACTCTCAGGGAAACAATGAGCAGTTCTTC. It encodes CASSYSQGNNEQFF.

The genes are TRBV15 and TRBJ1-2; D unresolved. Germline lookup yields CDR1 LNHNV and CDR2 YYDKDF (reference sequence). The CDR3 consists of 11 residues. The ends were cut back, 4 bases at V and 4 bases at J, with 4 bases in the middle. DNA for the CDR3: TGTGCCACCAGCAAAGGCTATGGCTACACCTTC. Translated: CATSKGYGYTF.

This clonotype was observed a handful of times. CDR3 loop: CASRDRQGLDYTF. CDR3 coding DNA: TGTGCCAGCAGAGACCGACAGGGGTTAGACTACACCTTC. The genes are TRBV7-2 and TRBJ1-2; 8 nucleotides match TRBD1. The junction had 10 bases not matched to a gene; V was cut back by 6 bases and J by 10 bases. Germline loops: CDR1 SGHTA, CDR2 FQGNSA. The CDR3 runs 13 residues.

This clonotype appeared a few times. CDR3 residues: CASSQAGTYNEQFF. The CDR3 bases are TGTGCCAGCAGCCAAGCGGGCACCTACAATGAGCAGTTCTTC. The V call is TRBV4-2, the J call TRBJ2-1, with no clear D. This CDR3 is 14 amino acids long. V was trimmed by 1 base and J by 2 bases, leaving 6 bases between them. The germline V gene has CDR1 LGHNA and CDR2 YNFKEQ.

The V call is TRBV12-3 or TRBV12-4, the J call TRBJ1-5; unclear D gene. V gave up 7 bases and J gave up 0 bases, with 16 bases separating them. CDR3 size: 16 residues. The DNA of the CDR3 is TGTGCCAGCACCTCTCGAACACTAAGTAGCAATCAGCCCCAGCATTTT. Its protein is CASTSRTLSSNQPQHF.

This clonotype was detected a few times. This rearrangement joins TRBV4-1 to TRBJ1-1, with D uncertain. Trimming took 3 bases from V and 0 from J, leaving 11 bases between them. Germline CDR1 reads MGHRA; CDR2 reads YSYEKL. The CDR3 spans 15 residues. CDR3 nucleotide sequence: TGCGCCAGCAGCCACCACGACGGCCTGAACACTGAAGCTTTCTTT. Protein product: CASSHHDGLNTEAFF.

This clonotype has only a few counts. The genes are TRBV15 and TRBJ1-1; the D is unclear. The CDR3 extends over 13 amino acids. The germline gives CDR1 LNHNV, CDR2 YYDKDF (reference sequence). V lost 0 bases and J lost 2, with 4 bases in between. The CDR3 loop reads CATSRDGNTEAFF. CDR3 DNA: TGTGCCACCAGCAGAGATGGAAACACTGAAGCTTTCTTT.